These 9 T cell receptor beta chains were all obtained from the same sample, sequenced in a study of blood T cell repertoires in COVID-19. Measured with immunoSEQ multiplex PCR; TCRdb has only the in-frame clones, and not every one. The table has about 11,000 clones, roughly 86% seen once. Sample: peripheral blood. The receptors derive from a man aged 50-60 years with active COVID-19.

The rearrangement joins TRBV9 to TRBJ1-4; 7 positions match TRBD1. CDR1 and CDR2 (germline): SGDLS, YYNGEE. The CDR3 consists of 14 residues. The V segment lost 0 bases and the J segment 6 bases; nucleotides outside the gene matches: 2. As DNA, the CDR3 is TGTGCCAGCAGCGTAGGGCAGGGGGATGAAAAACTGTTTTTT. Amino acid sequence: CASSVGQGDEKLFF.

This clone was picked up a small number of times. The chain employs TRBV5-6 and TRBJ1-1; D may be TRBD1 (6 bases). In germline, CDR1 is SGHDT, CDR2 YYEEEE. This CDR3 has 16 amino acids. Trimming shortened V by 0 bases and J by 3 bases, and 15 bases separated the two germline ends. CDR3 DNA sequence: TGTGCCAGCAGCTTGGCCCTAACCGGGGGGCACACTGAAGCTTTCTTT. This codes for CASSLALTGGHTEAFF. Together with reference TRBV5-6 and TRBJ1-1, the CDR3 gives the full variable domain: DAGVTQSPTHLIKTRGQQVTLRCSPKSGHDTVSWYQQALGQGPQFIFQYYEEEERQRGNFPDRFSGHQFPNYSSELNVNALLLGDSALYLCASSLALTGGHTEAFFGQGTRLTVV.

This clone appeared a single time. The chain carries TRBV9 and TRBJ2-3; 7 bases agree with TRBD1. The V gene end was trimmed by 1 base and the J gene end by 5 bases; junction bases not matched to a gene: 7. The CDR3 runs 15 residues. Germline CDR1 is SGDLS and CDR2 is YYNGEE. The CDR3 loop reads CASSVLRGPRDTQYF. The DNA for the CDR3 is TGTGCCAGCAGCGTACTAAGGGGGCCAAGAGATACGCAGTATTTT. Combining the CDR3 with reference TRBV9 and TRBJ2-3 gives the whole variable domain DSGVTQTPKHLITATGQRVTLRCSPRSGDLSVYWYQQSLDQGLQFLIQYYNGEERAKGNILERFSAQQFPDLHSELNLSSLELGDSALYFCASSVLRGPRDTQYFGPGTRLTVL.

This clone was counted once. The chain is built from TRBV14 and TRBJ2-6, with D unclear. Germline CDR1 reads SGHDN; CDR2 reads FVKESK. The CDR3 covers 15 residues. The V end was cut by 5 bases, the J end by 1 base, with 9 bases between. This chain's CDR3 is CASSYSSSGANVLTF. The CDR3 nucleotides read TGTGCCAGCAGCTATTCCAGTTCTGGGGCCAACGTCCTGACTTTC.

The rearrangement uses TRBV6-5 and TRBJ2-7; a weak D match, TRBD2 (5 bases). The V and J ends lost 0 bases and 9 bases respectively, with 15 bases between them. From germline, CDR1 is MNHEY and CDR2 SVGAGI. The CDR3 contains 14 residues. The CDR3 sequence is CASSYSISAAGQYF. The CDR3 DNA follows: TGTGCCAGCAGTTACTCGATCTCAGCCGCGGGGCAGTACTTC.

This clone was seen a handful of times. V and J are TRBV7-9 and TRBJ2-7; 7 nucleotides line up with TRBD1. The germline V gene encodes CDR1 SEHNR and CDR2 FQNEAQ (reference sequence). V shed 1 base, J shed 7 bases, and the junction held 4 bases outside the gene matches. The CDR3 length is 13 residues. CDR3 in DNA: TGTGCCAGCAGCTTAGGACAGGGAAGGGAGCAGTACTTC. Translated: CASSLGQGREQYF.

The gene calls are TRBV9 and TRBJ2-5; 11 bases are shared with TRBD2. This CDR3 is built from 15 residues. The ends lost 3 bases at V and 4 bases at J; junction bases unmatched: 5. Germline V gene data show CDR1 as SGDLS and CDR2 as YYNGEE. As DNA, the CDR3 is TGTGCCAGCAGCGAGACTAGCGGGATGGGAGAGACCCAGTACTTC. This gives the protein CASSETSGMGETQYF. The entire variable domain, with the rest obtained from reference TRBV9 and TRBJ2-5, is as follows: DSGVTQTPKHLITATGQRVTLRCSPRSGDLSVYWYQQSLDQGLQFLIQYYNGEERAKGNILERFSAQQFPDLHSELNLSSLELGDSALYFCASSETSGMGETQYFGPGTRLLVL.

There are a few counts of this clone. V gene TRBV14 combines with J gene TRBJ2-3, with D possibly matching TRBD2 (6 bases). The CDR3 extends over 14 amino acids. The V gene lost 0 bases and the J gene lost 6 bases, with 10 bases spanning the gap. Germline V gives CDR1 SGHDN, CDR2 FVKESK. The CDR3 DNA reads as TGTGCCAGCAGCCAAGAGGGCGGAGGGGATACGCAGTATTTT. This codes for CASSQEGGGDTQYF.

This clone is judged large (0.1 to 1%). The V call is TRBV15, the J call TRBJ2-3; D might be TRBD1 (5 bases). The CDR3 consists of 13 residues. In germline, CDR1 is LNHNV, CDR2 YYDKDF (reference sequence). V lost 5 bases, J lost 3 bases, and 9 bases lay in between. CDR3 region: CATSEGVTDTQYF. The CDR3 DNA follows: TGTGCCACCAGCGAAGGGGTGACAGATACGCAGTATTTT.